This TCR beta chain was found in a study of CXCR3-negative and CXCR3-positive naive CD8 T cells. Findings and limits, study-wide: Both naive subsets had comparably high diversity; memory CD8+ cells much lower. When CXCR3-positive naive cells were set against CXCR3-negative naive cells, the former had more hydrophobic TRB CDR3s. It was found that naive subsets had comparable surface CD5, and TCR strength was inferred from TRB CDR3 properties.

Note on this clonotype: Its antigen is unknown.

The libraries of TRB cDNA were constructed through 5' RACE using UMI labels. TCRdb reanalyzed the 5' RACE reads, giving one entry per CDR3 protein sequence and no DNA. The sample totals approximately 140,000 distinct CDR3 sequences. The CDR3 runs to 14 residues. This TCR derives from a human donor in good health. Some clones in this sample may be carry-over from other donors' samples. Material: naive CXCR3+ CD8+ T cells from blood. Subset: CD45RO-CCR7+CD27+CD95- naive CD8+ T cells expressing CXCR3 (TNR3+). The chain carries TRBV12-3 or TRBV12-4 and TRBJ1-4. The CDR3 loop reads CASSLAPGHEKLFF.